This T cell receptor (beta chain) was documented in a study of cytomegalovirus exposure and HLA in healthy donors. Use of 60 Vbeta and 13 Jbeta primers characterized the PCR. Method: immunoSEQ multiplex PCR; TCRdb's copy keeps in-frame clones and lacks some. The sample lists over 60,000 clones; about 69% were seen once. The CDR3 consists of 16 residues. V dropped 3 bases and J dropped 3; count of bases not matched to a gene: 6. CDR1 is SGHRS and CDR2 is YFSETQ in the germline V gene. The clonotype was recovered from a woman aged 25 to 39 in good health and CMV-seronegative. Sequencing used PBMCs. The V gene is TRBV5-1, the J gene TRBJ2-3; 11 nucleotides align to TRBD1. CDR3 nucleotide sequence: TGCGCCAGCAGCTCAAGGACAGGGGGCGTGACAGATACGCAGTATTTT. Its translation is CASSSRTGGVTDTQYF. Based on the CDR3 plus reference TRBV5-1 and TRBJ2-3, the full variable domain is KAGVTQTPRYLIKTRGQQVTLSCSPISGHRSVSWYQQTPGQGLQFLFEYFSETQRNKGNFPGRFSGRQFSNSRSEMNVSTLELGDSALYLCASSSRTGGVTDTQYFGPGTRLTVL.